This passage covers 17 T cell receptor beta chains from one sample sequenced in a study of T cell repertoires in cytomegalovirus infection. TCRdb reanalysed the reads using MiXCR and keeps one entry per CDR3 protein. The top ten hold 48% of the sample, which has some 560,000 distinct CDR3 sequences, approximately 40% seen once. Their target antigens are unknown. The material sequenced was cultured PBMCs, taken from culture after CMV antigen stimulation. These receptors came from a human donor in good health (CMV status not recorded). Some clones in this sample may be carry-over from other donors' samples.

The chain combines TRBV28 with TRBJ1-1; D might be TRBD1 (5 bases). CDR1 MDHEN and CDR2 SYDVKM come from the germline V gene. CDR3 length: 12 residues. Trimming pared 3 bases from V and 11 bases from J, leaving 13 bases between. CDR3 region: CASSLVGRGAFF. CDR3 bases: TGTGCCAGCAGTTTGGTGGGGCGCGGGGCTTTCTTT.

V gene TRBV6-8 combines with J gene TRBJ2-1; possibly TRBD1 or TRBD2 for D (5 bases each). CDR1 and CDR2 from the germline V gene are MNHGY and SAAAGT. The germline V and J ends were trimmed by 5 bases and 0 bases, with 14 bases remaining between them. CDR3 size: 16 residues. The CDR3 coding sequence is TGTGCCAGCAGTCGTGGGGGACGGATCTCCTACAATGAGCAGTTCTTC. Protein: CASSRGGRISYNEQFF.

The chain carries TRBV4-3 and TRBJ2-1; possibly TRBD2 for D (5 bases). Per the germline V gene, CDR1 is LGHNA and CDR2 is YSLEER. Trimming cost V 1 base and J 7 bases, with 20 bases left between them. The CDR3 has 17 residues. The CDR3 reads CASSQGSGRTYNNEQFF. CDR3 DNA: TGCGCCAGCAGCCAAGGCAGCGGAAGGACGTACAATAATGAGCAGTTCTTC.

This chain connects TRBV4-1 to TRBJ1-4; the D gene is possibly TRBD1 (6 bases). The CDR3 length is 14 residues. CDR1 and CDR2 from the germline V gene are MGHRA and YSYEKL. V lost 1 base and J lost 12, with 15 bases in between. As DNA, the CDR3 is TGCGCCAGCAGCCAAGGTTTCAGGAGACAGGAACTGTTTTTT. Its translation is CASSQGFRRQELFF.

The chain carries TRBV18 and TRBJ2-5, with D maybe TRBD1 (6 bases). This CDR3 contains 15 residues. Trimming left V 9 bases short and J 2 bases short, with 19 bases between. The germline V gene encodes CDR1 KGHSH and CDR2 LQKENI. CDR3 sequence (DNA): TGTGCCAGTTTACAGGGTCCTGAACTTCAAGAGACCCAGTACTTC. Translated: CASLQGPELQETQYF.

A note on this clonotype: This clone may be a read error of a much larger clone one base away. This CDR3 is missing its conserved last phenylalanine or tryptophan, likely due to a read error. The V gene is TRBV7-2, the J gene TRBJ2-7; weak D call: TRBD2 (5 bases). The germline gives CDR1 SGHTA, CDR2 FQGNSA. CDR3 length: 15 amino acids. The V gene lost 5 bases and the J gene lost 3 bases, with 17 bases spanning the gap. The CDR3 DNA reads TGTGCCAGCAGCCCCCTGGGGAGTATCCACTACGAGCAGTACTTA. This sequence encodes CASSPLGSIHYEQYL.

This clonotype showed up just a few times. This chain connects TRBV28 to TRBJ2-7, with D tentatively TRBD1 (6 bases). With 0 bases removed from V and 3 bases from J, the gap between germline ends came to 9 bases. Per the germline V gene, CDR1 is MDHEN and CDR2 is SYDVKM. The CDR3 has 14 residues. The CDR3: CASSLWGALYEQYF. The CDR3 DNA is TGTGCCAGCAGTTTATGGGGGGCTCTCTACGAGCAGTACTTC.

The sample holds a few counts of this clonotype. The V gene is TRBV7-2, the J gene TRBJ2-5; 9 nucleotides align to TRBD2. The CDR3 has 17 amino acids. Looked up from germline, CDR1 is SGHTA and CDR2 is FQGNSA. The V gene end was trimmed by 3 bases and the J gene end by 5 bases; junction bases not matched to a gene: 13. In nucleotides, the CDR3 is TGTGCCAGCAGCTTGCGTGGGGCGGGAGGGGGGCAGGAGACCCAGTACTTC. Residues: CASSLRGAGGGQETQYF.

The gene calls are TRBV7-2 and TRBJ2-1; 11 bases fit TRBD2. The CDR3 extends over 16 amino acids. The junction had 11 bases not matched to a gene; V was cut back by 2 bases and J by 11 bases. Germline lookup yields CDR1 SGHTA and CDR2 FQGNSA. The CDR3, as DNA: TGTGCCAGCAGCTTAATAGCGGGGGGGATGACAATGAAGCAGTTCTTC. Its protein product is CASSLIAGGMTMKQFF.

This clonotype was found a few times. This chain uses TRBV27 with TRBJ2-7; either TRBD1 or TRBD2 may supply D (5 bases each). The CDR3 covers 12 residues. Germline CDR1 and CDR2: MNHEY and SMNVEV (reference sequence). Trimming removed 3 bases from V and 6 bases from J, with 9 bases in between. CDR3: CASSFPGAEQYF. DNA for the CDR3: TGTGCCAGCAGTTTCCCCGGGGCCGAGCAGTACTTC.

V is TRBV20-1 and J is TRBJ1-5; the D is unclear. Trimming pared 3 bases from V and 0 bases from J, leaving 6 bases between. The length of the CDR3 is 13 residues. Germline loops: CDR1 DFQATT, CDR2 SNEGSKA (reference sequence). CDR3 in amino acids: CSARPYSNQPQHF. CDR3 in DNA: TGCAGTGCTAGGCCCTATAGCAATCAGCCCCAGCATTTT.

The chain has TRBV12-3 or TRBV12-4 and TRBJ1-3; no reliable D call. The CDR3 spans 11 residues. V lost 6 bases and J lost 2, with 2 bases in between. CDR3 nucleotides: TGTGCCAGCAGGACTGGAAACACCATATATTTT. Translating it yields CASRTGNTIYF.

In its sample, this clonotype was seen once. The chain is built from TRBV19 and TRBJ2-7; 9 positions agree with TRBD2. There are 16 residues in the CDR3. V gave up 3 bases and J gave up 2 bases; unmatched junction bases: 8. Germline V gene data show CDR1 as LNHDA and CDR2 as SQIVND (reference sequence). The CDR3 coding sequence is TGTGCCAGTAGTATGATAATAGCGGGAGTCACCTACGAGCAGTACTTC. This translates into CASSMIIAGVTYEQYF.

Ten or more counts support this clonotype. The chain carries TRBV7-6 and TRBJ2-3; D remains unclear. The length of the CDR3 is 13 residues. CDR1 SGHVS and CDR2 FNYEAQ come from the germline V gene. Trimming left V 1 base short and J 2 bases short, with 4 bases between. The CDR3 coding sequence is TGTGCCAGCAGCTTAGAGAACACAGATACGCAGTATTTT. Protein product: CASSLENTDTQYF.

This clonotype occurred a few times. The chain recombines TRBV27 with TRBJ2-1; possibly TRBD1 for D (5 bases). CDR1 and CDR2 from the germline V gene are MNHEY and SMNVEV (reference sequence). Trimming took 2 bases from V and 10 from J, leaving 15 bases between them. This CDR3 comprises 14 residues. CDR3 DNA: TGTGCCAGCAGTTTAGGAGCTACAGGAGCAGAGCAGTTCTTC. Translated: CASSLGATGAEQFF.

This chain uses TRBV29-1 with TRBJ2-7, with D unclear. CDR3 length: 12 amino acids. Germline V lookup: CDR1 SQVTM, CDR2 ANQGSEA. V lost 1 base, J lost 5 bases, and 9 bases lay in between. CDR3 region: CSVEVQFHEQYF. The CDR3, as DNA: TGCAGCGTTGAAGTTCAGTTTCACGAGCAGTACTTC.

The rearrangement links TRBV6-1 to TRBJ1-5; no firm D call. Germline V gene data show CDR1 as MNHNS and CDR2 as SASEGT. Deletions cut 4 bases from V and 4 bases from J, with 11 bases between. The CDR3 contains 14 residues. CDR3 in DNA: TGTGCCAGCAGTGGTATCTGGGCTAATCAGCCCCAGCATTTT. Translated: CASSGIWANQPQHF.